The entry that follows covers one TCR beta chain sequence. Its antigen remains unidentified. The sample holds no much larger clone one base away, and base qualities are not on file. The study tested focal radiation therapy combined with CTLA-4 blockade (ipilimumab) in patients with chemo-refractory metastatic non-small-cell lung cancer. The data derive from a study of radiotherapy plus CTLA-4 blockade in lung cancer (dated by TCRdb to the late 2010s). For context, the study as a whole: Objective responses occurred in roughly 19% of enrolled patients, and roughly 30% achieved disease control. What the work shows at the level of the full study, not this receptor alone: Early dynamic changes in blood T cell clones, together with increased serum interferon-beta after radiation, were reported as the strongest predictors of response. TCR clones derived from tumors expanded in peripheral blood after treatment with radiotherapy and ipilimumab.

The protocol used for the library was the immunoSEQ multiplex PCR assay. Imported from immuneACCESS, the table was reduced by TCRdb to in-frame sequences with V and J called. These copies leave out some clones; in studies compared against another copy, an unresolved V gene accounts for under half, and the cause of the remainder is not known. The sample data list more than 75,000 clones, and approximately 79% of these were observed just once. The ten largest clones capture over 12% of the sample. Material: peripheral blood, obtained from a patient treated with radiotherapy plus ipilimumab. This clonotype originated in a human donor with non-small cell lung cancer that progressed on radiotherapy plus ipilimumab.

CDR3 loop: CASSLGTSGVNNEQFF. Read as DNA, the sequence is TGTGCCAGCAGCTTAGGGACTAGCGGGGTCAACAATGAGCAGTTCTTC. The chain is assembled from TRBV7-9 and TRBJ2-1, with 12 bases in between that match TRBD2. The CDR3, from cysteine to phenylalanine, totals 16 residues. Here the CDR3 DNA is all that survives: 48 bases in frame from base 1. After removal of 1 base from V and 5 bases from J, the junction retains 3 bases not matched to a gene. Sequences SEHNR (CDR1) and FQNEAQ (CDR2) are obtained from the germline V gene (reference sequence).